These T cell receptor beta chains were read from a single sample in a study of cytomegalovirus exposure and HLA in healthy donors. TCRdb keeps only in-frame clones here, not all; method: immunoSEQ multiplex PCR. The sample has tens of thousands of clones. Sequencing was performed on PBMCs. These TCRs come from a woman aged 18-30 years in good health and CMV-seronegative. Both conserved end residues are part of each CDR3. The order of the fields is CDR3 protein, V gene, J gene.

CDR3 protein: CASSPRSDRVFSPSGNTIYF
V gene: TRBV9
J gene: TRBJ1-3

CDR3 protein: CASSQESWGREGGYTF
V gene: TRBV4-2
J gene: TRBJ1-2

CDR3 protein: CASSYRGAAYNEQFF
V gene: TRBV19
J gene: TRBJ2-1

CDR3 protein: CASSQDWNTGELFF
V gene: TRBV4-1
J gene: TRBJ2-2

CDR3 protein: CASSPGHAINYGYTF
V gene: TRBV6-1
J gene: TRBJ1-2

CDR3 protein: CASSFDRVYEQYF
V gene: TRBV7-9
J gene: TRBJ2-7

CDR3 protein: CASSSLRMRLFF
V gene: TRBV6-1
J gene: TRBJ1-4

CDR3 protein: CASSYTGYGYTF
V gene: TRBV5-8
J gene: TRBJ1-2

CDR3 protein: CASSPGRGPSGYTF
V gene: TRBV18
J gene: TRBJ1-2

CDR3 protein: CASSVEGGGTEDFF
V gene: TRBV9
J gene: TRBJ1-1

CDR3 protein: CASSRRHSMNTEAFF
V gene: TRBV7-2
J gene: TRBJ1-1

CDR3 protein: CASGWGGYEQYF
V gene: TRBV27
J gene: TRBJ2-7

CDR3 protein: CASSSPGLVDSQPQHF
V gene: TRBV25-1
J gene: TRBJ1-5

CDR3 protein: CASSPRQGGYNSPLHF
V gene: TRBV5-1
J gene: TRBJ1-6

CDR3 protein: CASSLGAYEQYF
V gene: TRBV11-3
J gene: TRBJ2-7

CDR3 protein: CASSRDRDYGYTF
V gene: TRBV6-1
J gene: TRBJ1-2

CDR3 protein: CASLPRGGTSYEQYF
V gene: TRBV5-4
J gene: TRBJ2-7

CDR3 protein: CASSQERGTLGSDNEQFF
V gene: TRBV4-2
J gene: TRBJ2-1

CDR3 protein: CASSLVGSPLHF
V gene: TRBV5-4
J gene: TRBJ1-6

CDR3 protein: CASSLVAMNSPLHF
V gene: TRBV7-2
J gene: TRBJ1-6

CDR3 protein: CASSLGLAGDTSYEQYF
V gene: TRBV5-1
J gene: TRBJ2-7

CDR3 protein: CASSLAPTGPNTEAFF
V gene: TRBV5-1
J gene: TRBJ1-1

CDR3 protein: CATSRDPLAEQYNEQFF
V gene: TRBV15
J gene: TRBJ2-1

CDR3 protein: CASSLNRVGNIQYF
V gene: TRBV7-9
J gene: TRBJ2-4

CDR3 protein: CAISPVTTAGELFF
V gene: TRBV10-3
J gene: TRBJ2-2

CDR3 protein: CASSLQPAGPMVYEQYF
V gene: TRBV5-1
J gene: TRBJ2-7

CDR3 protein: CATSSLPGEGGDQPQHF
V gene: TRBV15
J gene: TRBJ1-5

CDR3 protein: CSVEDPGTGEDNEQFF
V gene: TRBV29-1
J gene: TRBJ2-1

CDR3 protein: CASSPATGTNIQYF
V gene: TRBV18
J gene: TRBJ2-4

CDR3 protein: CASSPRQVSGANVLTF
V gene: TRBV5-1
J gene: TRBJ2-6

CDR3 protein: CASSLEQAADNEQFF
V gene: TRBV5-1
J gene: TRBJ2-1

CDR3 protein: CASSLGTGQSYSPLHF
V gene: TRBV11-2
J gene: TRBJ1-6

CDR3 protein: CASSDAALFDTEAFF
V gene: TRBV25-1
J gene: TRBJ1-1

CDR3 protein: CASSGLAGGQTDTQYF
V gene: TRBV6-1
J gene: TRBJ2-3

CDR3 protein: CASSQGQAETQYF
V gene: TRBV4-1
J gene: TRBJ2-5

CDR3 protein: CASTYVGTGDYGYTF
V gene: TRBV27
J gene: TRBJ1-2

CDR3 protein: CAWNRGGGWMETQYF
V gene: TRBV30
J gene: TRBJ2-5

CDR3 protein: CASSGGSTEAFF
V gene: TRBV6-6
J gene: TRBJ1-1

CDR3 protein: CASSPGTGRTGANVLTF
V gene: TRBV5-4
J gene: TRBJ2-6

CDR3 protein: CSASRGEGYTF
V gene: TRBV20-1
J gene: TRBJ1-2

CDR3 protein: CAISVRGRAAYEQYF
V gene: TRBV10-3
J gene: TRBJ2-7

CDR3 protein: CASSGEQETQYF
V gene: TRBV5-1
J gene: TRBJ2-5